This TCR beta chain was recovered during a study of cytomegalovirus exposure and HLA in healthy donors. Measured with immunoSEQ multiplex PCR; TCRdb has only the in-frame clones, and not every one. The sample consists of approximately 170,000 clones, 91% of them appearing once. Overall study findings and caveats: The tendency of first-cohort TCR clusters to co-occur in the roughly 130 validation repertoires emerged from a later analysis. The authors enumerated 150 to 200 TCR beta chains as linked to cytomegalovirus.

Germline lookup yields CDR1 LNHDA and CDR2 SQIVND (reference sequence). V dropped 1 base and J dropped 9 bases, with 10 bases sitting between them. The CDR3 totals 13 residues. Points on this clone: Its antigen is currently unknown. This specimen includes other DNA sequences encoding the same CDR3.

The specimen sequenced was PBMCs. The clonotype comes from a woman aged 18-30 years in good health and CMV-seropositive. This rearrangement joins TRBV19 to TRBJ2-1, with D possibly TRBD2 on 5 matching bases. The CDR3 DNA sequence: TGTGCCAGTAGTATAGTTGCGGGTCGTGAGCAGTTCTTC. It translates to CASSIVAGREQFF.